These 14 T cell receptor beta chains came from one sample sequenced in a study of blood T cell repertoires in COVID-19. Profiling relied on immunoSEQ multiplex PCR, and the TCRdb table lists in-frame clones only, not all of them. The top ten hold roughly 1.2% of the sample, which has 380,000 or so clones, 70% to 90% seen once. Sequenced sample: peripheral blood. Receptors were obtained from a man in his forties or fifties with acute or convalescent COVID-19.

The rearrangement links TRBV3-1 (or the pseudogene TRBV3-2) to TRBJ2-4; D remains unclear. This CDR3 has 14 residues. Trimming left V 1 base short and J 8 bases short, with 12 bases between. Germline lookup yields CDR1 LGHDT and CDR2 YNNKEL (reference sequence). CDR3 DNA: TGTGCCAGCAGCCAAGTGGTAGACTGGGACATTCAGTACTTC. Amino acid sequence: CASSQVVDWDIQYF.

The V and J genes are TRBV6-5 and TRBJ2-1; D is uncertain. The CDR3 is 12 amino acids. V lost 0 bases and J lost 6, with 3 bases in between. CDR1 is MNHEY, CDR2 SVGAGI, per germline. CDR3 sequence reads: CASSYSGNEQFF. The DNA of the CDR3 is TGTGCCAGCAGTTACTCCGGCAATGAGCAGTTCTTC.

This clone was found once. The chain employs TRBV11-2 and TRBJ2-1, with 16 bases aligning to TRBD2. The CDR3 covers 17 residues. V shed 4 bases and J 6 bases; nucleotides not matched to a gene: 6. Germline V gene lookup returns CDR1 SGHAT and CDR2 FQNNGV. The CDR3 DNA is TGTGCCAGCAGCTACGGGACTAGCGGGGGGGCCGGCAATGAGCAGTTCTTC. The encoded protein is CASSYGTSGGAGNEQFF.

The rearrangement links TRBV4-1 to TRBJ2-7, with 9 bases lining up with TRBD1. The length of the CDR3 is 14 residues. V lost 3 bases, J lost 4 bases, and 4 bases stayed unmatched. Per germline, CDR1 MGHRA and CDR2 YSYEKL. CDR3 nucleotides: TGCGCCAGCAGCCAGGGACAGGGCTGGTACGAGCAGTACTTC. Amino acids: CASSQGQGWYEQYF.

The chain recombines TRBV7-6 with TRBJ1-4; D is undetermined. The germline V and J ends were trimmed by 4 bases and 3 bases, with 12 bases remaining between them. CDR1 and CDR2 from the germline V gene are SGHVS and FNYEAQ. The CDR3 runs to 15 residues. The CDR3 sequence: CASSSDGDSNEKLFF. Written as DNA, the CDR3 is TGTGCCAGCAGCTCCGACGGAGACTCTAATGAAAAACTGTTTTTT. The full variable domain, its missing parts supplied by reference TRBV7-6 and TRBJ1-4, is GAGVSQSPRYKVTKRGQDVALRCDPISGHVSLYWYRQALGQGPEFLTYFNYEAQQDKSGLPNDRFSAERPEGSISTLTIQRTEQRDSAMYRCASSSDGDSNEKLFFGSGTQLSVL.

The V gene is TRBV9, the J gene TRBJ2-1; 12 positions agree with TRBD2. The CDR3 has 17 amino acids. Trimming took 4 bases from V and 0 from J; bases not matched to a gene: 5. Germline-derived CDR1 and CDR2 are SGDLS and YYNGEE. The CDR3 reads CASSLLAGGTSYNEQFF. Written as DNA, the CDR3 is TGTGCCAGCAGCCTTCTAGCGGGAGGGACCTCCTACAATGAGCAGTTCTTC.

The V gene is TRBV18, the J gene TRBJ1-2; no definite D call. Germline CDR1 is KGHSH and CDR2 is LQKENI. V dropped 0 bases and J dropped 4 bases, with 12 bases sitting between them. The CDR3 is 15 residues long. The CDR3 loop is CASSPPIREGYGYTF. The CDR3 nucleotides read TGTGCCAGCTCACCACCTATCCGGGAAGGCTATGGCTACACCTTC.

The CDR3 DNA reads TGTGCCAGCAGTTTCGTCCCTCGGGGGTTCAATGAGCAGTTCTTC. Its protein is CASSFVPRGFNEQFF. This rearrangement joins TRBV27 to TRBJ2-1; D possibly corresponds to TRBD2 (6 bases). The CDR3 is made up of 15 amino acids. V lost 3 bases, J lost 6 bases, and 15 bases lay in between. Germline CDR1 MNHEY, CDR2 SMNVEV (reference sequence).

The V gene is TRBV23-1, the J gene TRBJ1-2, with 7 bases that match TRBD1. TRBV23-1 is annotated as an ORF whose role is uncertain. V gave up 2 bases and J gave up 3 bases; unmatched junction bases: 0. There are 13 residues in the CDR3. The CDR3 coding sequence is TGCGCCAGCAGTCAAGACAGGGACTATGGCTACACCTTC. Residues: CASSQDRDYGYTF.

The chain is built from TRBV4-1 and TRBJ1-6; TRBD1 agrees at 12 bases. The germline CDR1 and CDR2 sequences are MGHRA and YSYEKL. After removal of 2 bases from V and 9 bases from J, the junction contained 11 bases not matched to a gene. The CDR3 extends over 18 amino acids. Here the CDR3 reads CASSQRNVPGQGASPLHF. CDR3 coding DNA: TGCGCCAGCAGCCAACGAAATGTACCGGGACAGGGGGCTTCACCCCTCCACTTT.

This clone was counted only a few times. In DNA form, the CDR3 reads TGTGCCAGCAGCCAAGATACTAGCGGGAGGGCCGTGCAGTACTTC. Its protein product is CASSQDTSGRAVQYF. V is TRBV14 and J is TRBJ2-7; 13 positions match TRBD2. V dropped 0 bases and J dropped 9; count of bases not matched to a gene: 5. The CDR3 has 15 amino acids. Germline-derived CDR1 and CDR2 are SGHDN and FVKESK.

The V gene is TRBV6-5, the J gene TRBJ2-5; 7 bases fit TRBD1. The CDR3 is made up of 15 amino acids. The V gene end was trimmed by 6 bases and the J gene end by 4 bases; junction bases not matched to a gene: 11. Per germline, CDR1 MNHEY and CDR2 SVGAGI. CDR3 in amino acids: CASSHLSGTVETQYF. The CDR3 DNA follows: TGTGCCAGCAGCCACCTCTCCGGGACAGTAGAGACCCAGTACTTC.

The CDR3 coding sequence is TGTGCCAGTCGACAGGTGAGGAACACTGAAGCTTTCTTT. Translated, it gives CASRQVRNTEAFF. This chain joins TRBV27 and TRBJ1-1; maybe TRBD1 (6 bases). In germline, CDR1 is MNHEY, CDR2 SMNVEV (reference sequence). Trimming pared 9 bases from V and 1 base from J, leaving 12 bases between. The CDR3 is 13 residues long.

This clone is judged medium-sized. V and J are TRBV6-4 and TRBJ2-1; 12 bases fit TRBD1. Trimming took 2 bases from V and 8 from J; bases not matched to a gene: 1. The CDR3 length is 14 residues. Germline values: CDR1 MRHNA, CDR2 SNTAGT. CDR3 sequence reads: CASSDGTGGDEQFF. Written as DNA, the CDR3 is TGTGCCAGCAGTGACGGGACAGGGGGCGATGAGCAGTTCTTC.